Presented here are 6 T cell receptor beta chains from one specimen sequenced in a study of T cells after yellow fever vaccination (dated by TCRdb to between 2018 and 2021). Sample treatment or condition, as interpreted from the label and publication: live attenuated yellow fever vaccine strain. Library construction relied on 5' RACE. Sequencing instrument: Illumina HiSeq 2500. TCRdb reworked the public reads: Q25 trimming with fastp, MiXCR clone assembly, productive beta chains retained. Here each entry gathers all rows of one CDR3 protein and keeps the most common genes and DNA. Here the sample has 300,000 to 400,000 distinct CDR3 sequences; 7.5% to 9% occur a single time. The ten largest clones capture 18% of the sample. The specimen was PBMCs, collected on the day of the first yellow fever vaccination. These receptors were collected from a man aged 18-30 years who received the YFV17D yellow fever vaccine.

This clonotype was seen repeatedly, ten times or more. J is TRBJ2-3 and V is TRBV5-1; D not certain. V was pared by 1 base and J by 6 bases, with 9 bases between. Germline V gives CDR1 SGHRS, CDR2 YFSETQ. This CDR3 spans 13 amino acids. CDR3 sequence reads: CASSLWSGDTQYF. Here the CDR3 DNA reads TGCGCCAGCAGCTTGTGGTCCGGGGATACGCAGTATTTT.

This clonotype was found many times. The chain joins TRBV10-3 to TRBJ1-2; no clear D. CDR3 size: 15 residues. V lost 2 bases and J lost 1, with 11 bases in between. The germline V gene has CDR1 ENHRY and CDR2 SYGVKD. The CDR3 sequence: CAISEGPPINYGYTF. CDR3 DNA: TGTGCCATCAGTGAGGGCCCTCCCATTAACTATGGCTACACCTTC.

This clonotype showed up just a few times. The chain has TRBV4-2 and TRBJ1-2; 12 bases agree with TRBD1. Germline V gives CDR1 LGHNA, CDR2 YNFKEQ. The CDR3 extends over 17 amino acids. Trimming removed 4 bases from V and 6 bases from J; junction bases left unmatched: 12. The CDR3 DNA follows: TGTGCCAGCAGCCTCCTCCCGGGACAGGGGGCTGGTGATGGCTACACCTTC. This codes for CASSLLPGQGAGDGYTF.

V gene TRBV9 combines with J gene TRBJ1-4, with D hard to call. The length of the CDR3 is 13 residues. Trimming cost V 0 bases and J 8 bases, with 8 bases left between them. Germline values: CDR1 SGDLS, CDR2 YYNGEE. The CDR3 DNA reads TGTGCCAGCAGCGTAGGTGCGGGAGAAAAACTGTTTTTT. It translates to CASSVGAGEKLFF.

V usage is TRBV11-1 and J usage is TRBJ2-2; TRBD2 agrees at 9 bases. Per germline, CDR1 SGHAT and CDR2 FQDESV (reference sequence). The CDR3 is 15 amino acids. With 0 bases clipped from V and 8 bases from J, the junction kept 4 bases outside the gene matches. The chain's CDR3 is CASSLASSGIGELFF. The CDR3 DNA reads TGTGCCAGCAGCTTAGCGTCTAGCGGGATAGGGGAGCTGTTTTTT.

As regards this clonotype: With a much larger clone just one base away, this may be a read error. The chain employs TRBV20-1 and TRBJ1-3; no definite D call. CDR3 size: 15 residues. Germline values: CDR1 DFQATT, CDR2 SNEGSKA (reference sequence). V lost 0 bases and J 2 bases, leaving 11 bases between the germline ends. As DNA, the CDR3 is TGCAGTGCTAGAGATCAGGCTACTGCTGGAAACACCATATATTTT. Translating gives CSARDQATAGNTIYF.